One and the same sample provided the 8 T cell receptor beta chains below, sequenced in a study of T-cell memory formation after mild COVID-19. From the 5' RACE reads, TCRdb called clonotypes with MiXCR, one entry per CDR3 protein. The profile shows more than 110,000 distinct CDR3 sequences, under 30% of them singletons. Sequencing input: PBMCs or a T cell subset sorted from them (not recorded which). These receptors all stem from an adult woman who had mild COVID-19 (a few samples of this study predate the infection). Cell type and time point are not known.

The V gene is TRBV12-3 or TRBV12-4, the J gene TRBJ2-3; no reliable D call. The CDR3 has 13 residues. Trimming removed 2 bases at V and 3 bases at J, with 6 bases between. CDR3 loop: CASSLPHTDTQYF. CDR3 in DNA: TGTGCCAGCAGTTTACCCCATACAGATACGCAGTATTTT.

This chain uses TRBV29-1 with TRBJ2-7; D perhaps matches TRBD2 (5 bases). The germline V and J ends were trimmed by 6 bases and 4 bases, with 16 bases remaining between them. The CDR3 is 13 amino acids. CDR1 is SQVTM and CDR2 is ANQGSEA in the germline V gene. The CDR3 is CSVRDYGRYEQYF. For the CDR3, the DNA is TGCAGCGTCCGGGATTACGGACGGTACGAGCAGTACTTC.

This clonotype was seen only a few times. The chain recombines TRBV12-3 or TRBV12-4 with TRBJ2-1; TRBD2 matches at 9 bases. Germline trimming cut 6 bases from V and 8 bases from J; bases unmatched to any gene: 14. This CDR3 spans 16 amino acids. CDR3: CASRPRIAGVVDEQFF. In nucleotides, the CDR3 is TGTGCCAGCAGACCTCGAATAGCGGGGGTTGTAGATGAGCAGTTCTTC.

The chain recombines TRBV7-6 with TRBJ1-3; 8 bases match TRBD1. This CDR3 comprises 15 residues. V was pared by 5 bases and J by 2 bases, with 5 bases of the junction left unmatched. In germline, CDR1 is SGHVS, CDR2 FNYEAQ. The CDR3 DNA follows: TGTGCCAGCAGCCCATCGACAGGGGCTGGAAACACCATATATTTT. It translates to CASSPSTGAGNTIYF.

This clonotype was detected a few times. The V gene is TRBV7-9, the J gene TRBJ1-2; 11 positions match TRBD1. V dropped 8 bases and J dropped 7; count of bases not matched to a gene: 3. There are 12 residues in the CDR3. Per the germline V gene, CDR1 is SEHNR and CDR2 is FQNEAQ (reference sequence). As DNA, the CDR3 is TGTGCCAGCGCCGGACAGGGGGCTGGCTACACCTTC. Translating gives CASAGQGAGYTF.

This clonotype occurred a few times. The V and J genes are TRBV7-2 and TRBJ1-4; maybe TRBD1 (6 bases). Germline CDR1 reads SGHTA; CDR2 reads FQGNSA. This CDR3 is 15 amino acids long. The V gene lost 4 bases and the J gene lost 5 bases, with 14 bases spanning the gap. This CDR3 reads CASSYKQGGNEKLFF. The CDR3 region has the DNA TGTGCCAGCAGCTACAAACAGGGAGGGAATGAAAAACTGTTTTTT.

The chain is built from TRBV9 and TRBJ2-3; D is uncertain. With 0 bases removed from V and 3 bases from J, the gap between germline ends came to 5 bases. CDR3 size: 13 residues. CDR1 is SGDLS and CDR2 is YYNGEE in the germline V gene. DNA for the CDR3: TGTGCCAGCAGCGTAGACGGGACAGATACGCAGTATTTT. Its translation is CASSVDGTDTQYF.

The chain is built from TRBV12-3 or TRBV12-4 and TRBJ2-3; 8 nucleotides line up with TRBD2. CDR3 length equals 16 residues. Trimming removed 3 bases from V and 4 bases from J; junction bases left unmatched: 9. CDR3 bases: TGTGCCAGCAGTTTTCCGGGGGGGGGCGGCGCAGATACGCAGTATTTT. Encoded protein: CASSFPGGGGADTQYF.